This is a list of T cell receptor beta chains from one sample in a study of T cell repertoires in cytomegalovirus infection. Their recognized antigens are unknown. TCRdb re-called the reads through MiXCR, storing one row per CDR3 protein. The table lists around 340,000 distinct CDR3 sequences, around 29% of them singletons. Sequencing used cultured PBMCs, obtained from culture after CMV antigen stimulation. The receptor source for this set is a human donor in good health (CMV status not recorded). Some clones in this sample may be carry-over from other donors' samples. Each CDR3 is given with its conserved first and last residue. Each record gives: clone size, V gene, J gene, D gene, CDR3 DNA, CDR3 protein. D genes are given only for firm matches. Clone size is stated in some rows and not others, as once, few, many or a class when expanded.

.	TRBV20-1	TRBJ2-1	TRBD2	TGCAGTGCTAGCCATTCGACGGTCCGGGGGGGGGAGCAGTTCTTC	CSASHSTVRGGEQFF
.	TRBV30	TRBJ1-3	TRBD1	TGTGCCTGGAGTCCCTCGACAGGGGTCGCCATATATTTT	CAWSPSTGVAIYF
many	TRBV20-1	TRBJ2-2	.	TGCAGTGCTAGTCGAGGGAGGGGGACCGGGGAGCTGTTTTTT	CSASRGRGTGELFF
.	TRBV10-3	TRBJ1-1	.	TGTGCCATCACCCAGGGCGGAATGAACACTGAAGCTTTCTTT	CAITQGGMNTEAFF
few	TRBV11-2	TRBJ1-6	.	TGTGCCAGCAGTACTCTTGACGGGCCGGGTGGGGCCCTCCACTTT	CASSTLDGPGGALHF
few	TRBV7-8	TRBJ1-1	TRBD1	TGTGCCAGCAGCTGGGGACAGCAGGACACTGAAGCTTTCTTT	CASSWGQQDTEAFF
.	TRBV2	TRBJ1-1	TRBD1	TGTGCCAGCAGGGGGACAGGGGACACTGAAGCTTTCTTT	CASRGTGDTEAFF
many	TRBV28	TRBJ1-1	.	TGTGCCAGCAGTTCCTTCGACGGGGACACTGAAGCTTTCTTT	CASSSFDGDTEAFF
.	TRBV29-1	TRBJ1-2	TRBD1	TGCAGCGTTGAAGATGTCGGACAGGCCACGTCTAACTATGGCTACACCTTC	CSVEDVGQATSNYGYTF
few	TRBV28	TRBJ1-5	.	TGTGCCAGCAGTTTAGGGCAGGGGACGTATCAGCCCCAGCATTTT	CASSLGQGTYQPQHF
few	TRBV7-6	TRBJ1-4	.	TGTGCCAGCAGCTCCAGACCGGAAGGGGAAAAACTGTTTTTT	CASSSRPEGEKLFF
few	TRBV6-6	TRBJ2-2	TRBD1	TGTGCCAGCAGTGGAAAGGGCAGGGGGTCGGACACCGGGGAGCTGTTTTTT	CASSGKGRGSDTGELFF
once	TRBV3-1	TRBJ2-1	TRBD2	TGTGCCAGCACCCGAATAGCGGGAGGACATGAGCAGTTCTTC	CASTRIAGGHEQFF
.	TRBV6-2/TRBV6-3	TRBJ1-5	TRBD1	TGTGCCAGCAGTAAACGAGTCCGACAGGGAAATCAGCCCCAGCATTTT	CASSKRVRQGNQPQHF
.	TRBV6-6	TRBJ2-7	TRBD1	TGTGCCAGCATGTACCGGGACAGGAGCTACGAGCAGTACTTC	CASMYRDRSYEQYF
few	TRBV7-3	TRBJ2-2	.	TGTGCCAGCAGCGCCACAATTAACACCGGGGAGCTGTTTTTT	CASSATINTGELFF